The sequence of this TCR beta chain was determined in a study of PD-1 blockade in mismatch repair-deficient tumors. Worth noting for this clone: What it binds is not known.

The V and J ends lost 0 bases and 15 bases respectively, with 27 bases between them. Germline-derived CDR1 and CDR2 are LNHNV and YYDKDF (reference sequence). The CDR3 totals 17 residues. The method was immunoSEQ multiplex PCR; TCRdb's version includes in-frame clones alone and lacks a portion of them. The sample holds roughly 13,000 clones, approximately 81% seen once. Time point described: approximately ten-day in vitro stimulation with candidate neoantigen peptide 4. All patients were mismatch repair deficient, assessed by either PCR or immunohistochemistry. Cells were stimulated 10 days with each of several ELISpot-reactive neoantigens.

This sequence originates from an adult with mismatch repair-deficient cancer. Here the sequenced sample was cells cultured in vitro, taken from a patient treated with pembrolizumab. This rearrangement joins TRBV15 to TRBJ2-1; D is unresolved. CDR3 sequence (DNA): TGTGCCACCAGCAGAGATAAGGTTGGTGGTACCCCGACTTTTTGGTTCTTC. Its translation: CATSRDKVGGTPTFWFF.